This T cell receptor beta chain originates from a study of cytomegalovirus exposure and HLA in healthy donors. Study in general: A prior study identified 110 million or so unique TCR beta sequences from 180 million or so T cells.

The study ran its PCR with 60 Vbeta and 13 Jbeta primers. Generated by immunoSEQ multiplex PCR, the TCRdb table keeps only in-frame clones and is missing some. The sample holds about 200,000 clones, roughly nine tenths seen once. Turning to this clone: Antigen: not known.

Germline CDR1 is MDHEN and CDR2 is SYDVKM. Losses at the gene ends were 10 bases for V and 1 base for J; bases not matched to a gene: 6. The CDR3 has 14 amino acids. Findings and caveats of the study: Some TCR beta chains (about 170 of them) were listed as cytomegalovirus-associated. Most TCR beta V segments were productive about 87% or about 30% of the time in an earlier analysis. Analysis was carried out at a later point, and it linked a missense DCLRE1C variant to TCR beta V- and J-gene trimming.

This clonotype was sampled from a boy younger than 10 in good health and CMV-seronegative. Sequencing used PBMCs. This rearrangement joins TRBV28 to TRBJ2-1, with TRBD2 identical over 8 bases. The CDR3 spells CATLRGGSYNEQFF. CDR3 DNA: TGTGCCACCCTCCGGGGGGGTTCCTACAATGAGCAGTTCTTC.